The rows below give T cell receptor beta chains drawn from one sample of a study of cytomegalovirus exposure and HLA in healthy donors. Method: immunoSEQ multiplex PCR; TCRdb's copy keeps in-frame clones and lacks some. The sample includes 150,000 to 200,000 clones, roughly 90% of them seen just once. Material: PBMCs. The receptors derive from a woman younger than 35 in good health and CMV-seropositive. Each CDR3 is given without its conserved first and last residue.

CDR3aa: ASSRVGEVYNEQF; v_gene: TRBV10-2; j_gene: TRBJ2-1
CDR3aa: ASTSRQPNYGYT; v_gene: TRBV28; j_gene: TRBJ1-2
CDR3aa: ASSWGQISYDEQY; v_gene: TRBV27; j_gene: TRBJ2-7
CDR3aa: ASSFGRGRANYGYT; v_gene: TRBV28; j_gene: TRBJ1-2
CDR3aa: ATSRPPVSYNEQF; v_gene: TRBV15; j_gene: TRBJ2-1
CDR3aa: ASSHPGQGAYEQY; v_gene: TRBV4-1; j_gene: TRBJ2-7
CDR3aa: ASSYGPTGELF; v_gene: TRBV6-5; j_gene: TRBJ2-2
CDR3aa: ASSSSRGRSYEQY; v_gene: TRBV7-2; j_gene: TRBJ2-7
CDR3aa: ATRLAGSSYNEQF; v_gene: TRBV7-9; j_gene: TRBJ2-1
CDR3aa: ASSLRGRTEAF; v_gene: TRBV5-6; j_gene: TRBJ1-1
CDR3aa: ASTQTSGIETQY; v_gene: TRBV19; j_gene: TRBJ2-5
CDR3aa: ASRKRLHTEAF; v_gene: TRBV6-5; j_gene: TRBJ1-1
CDR3aa: ASRQGQLSYEQY; v_gene: TRBV7-4; j_gene: TRBJ2-7
CDR3aa: ASSPKLAGGFYEQY; v_gene: TRBV18; j_gene: TRBJ2-7
CDR3aa: ASSPRTLYNEQF; v_gene: TRBV7-2; j_gene: TRBJ2-1
CDR3aa: ASSSNGQYGYT; v_gene: TRBV7-9; j_gene: TRBJ1-2
CDR3aa: ASKQGAWNQPQH; v_gene: TRBV6-1; j_gene: TRBJ1-5
CDR3aa: ASIAPGQGINEQY; v_gene: TRBV19; j_gene: TRBJ2-7
CDR3aa: ASSLTGTGSYEQY; v_gene: TRBV7-3; j_gene: TRBJ2-7
CDR3aa: ASTYRENQPQH; v_gene: TRBV6-1; j_gene: TRBJ1-5
CDR3aa: ASSDSYLNTGELF; v_gene: TRBV6-4; j_gene: TRBJ2-2
CDR3aa: AGTLVAWVEQY; v_gene: TRBV21-1; j_gene: TRBJ2-7
CDR3aa: ASSWGLAGQETQY; v_gene: TRBV7-6; j_gene: TRBJ2-5
CDR3aa: ASTPSAYYNEQF; v_gene: TRBV19; j_gene: TRBJ2-1
CDR3aa: ASRNLPGQGTYGYT; v_gene: TRBV28; j_gene: TRBJ1-2
CDR3aa: ASRGGGPGGEKLF; v_gene: TRBV6-1; j_gene: TRBJ1-4
CDR3aa: ASSDDRLPYGYT; v_gene: TRBV25-1; j_gene: TRBJ1-2
CDR3aa: ASSFYAEFQPQH; v_gene: TRBV5-6; j_gene: TRBJ1-5
CDR3aa: ASSLANTGIDTQY; v_gene: TRBV7-9; j_gene: TRBJ2-3
CDR3aa: ASSQLVSGEQY; v_gene: TRBV14; j_gene: TRBJ2-7
CDR3aa: ATSRGTVNNEQF; v_gene: TRBV15; j_gene: TRBJ2-1
CDR3aa: ASSQTSGSQETQY; v_gene: TRBV7-2; j_gene: TRBJ2-5
CDR3aa: ASSKTGRNTEAF; v_gene: TRBV2; j_gene: TRBJ1-1
CDR3aa: ASSSPGGYNGYT; v_gene: TRBV7-9; j_gene: TRBJ1-2
CDR3aa: ASSPGWNQPQH; v_gene: TRBV2; j_gene: TRBJ1-5
CDR3aa: ASSQVTAWGTDTQY; v_gene: TRBV4-3; j_gene: TRBJ2-3
CDR3aa: ASSLQGKQF; v_gene: TRBV28; j_gene: TRBJ2-1
CDR3aa: ASSLRGGEDNEQF; v_gene: TRBV7-8; j_gene: TRBJ2-1
CDR3aa: ASTLRRAHNEQF; v_gene: TRBV7-2; j_gene: TRBJ2-1
CDR3aa: ASSQDLGPDSYEQY; v_gene: TRBV4-1; j_gene: TRBJ2-7
CDR3aa: ASSLLTGGPYEQY; v_gene: TRBV5-1; j_gene: TRBJ2-7
CDR3aa: ASRGQSNQPQH; v_gene: TRBV2; j_gene: TRBJ1-5
CDR3aa: ASSLEGGSEETQY; v_gene: TRBV7-2; j_gene: TRBJ2-5
CDR3aa: ATTRDRVTYEQY; v_gene: TRBV28; j_gene: TRBJ2-7
CDR3aa: ASRDIRDKETQY; v_gene: TRBV5-1; j_gene: TRBJ2-5
CDR3aa: ASSPNRESYEQY; v_gene: TRBV18; j_gene: TRBJ2-7
CDR3aa: SVRRRYSYNEQF; v_gene: TRBV29-1; j_gene: TRBJ2-1
CDR3aa: ASSLDRAGGDTQY; v_gene: TRBV5-1; j_gene: TRBJ2-3
CDR3aa: ASSPLRQGGGETQY; v_gene: TRBV7-3; j_gene: TRBJ2-5
CDR3aa: ASTTWPGGTDTQY; v_gene: TRBV6-5; j_gene: TRBJ2-3
CDR3aa: ASSFSENTEAF; v_gene: TRBV7-7; j_gene: TRBJ1-1
CDR3aa: ASSQEQGMYQPQH; v_gene: TRBV4-1; j_gene: TRBJ1-5
CDR3aa: ASSSDSYTEAF; v_gene: TRBV19; j_gene: TRBJ1-1
CDR3aa: ASSPWASGTPYEQY; v_gene: TRBV18; j_gene: TRBJ2-7
CDR3aa: ASRRPGQRLEQY; v_gene: TRBV7-2; j_gene: TRBJ2-7